The clone carrying this TCR beta chain appeared a single time. Antigen unknown. One end of the junction is discordant with germline, which a read error may explain. These data are taken from a study of blood T cells in healthy people across ages. General study results and limits: Naive and antigen-experienced cells were not separated, limiting conclusive comparison.

PCR was performed a second time for roughly 7 to 11 cycles using a sample-barcoded 5' primer and a J-beta primer mix. Via MiXCR, TCRdb re-called the 5' RACE reads, giving one row per CDR3 protein. The sample lists about 570,000 distinct CDR3 sequences, 25% to 30% occurring once. The CDR3 runs 15 residues. The specimen sequenced was blood. The V call is TRBV12-3 or TRBV12-4, the J call TRBJ2-7; weak D call: TRBD2 (5 bases). The J call may be in error: the DNA end matches TRBJ2-1 better. This receptor was obtained from a woman in her 70s in good health. The CDR3 nucleotides read TGTGCCAGCAGTTTCCGGCGGACTTCCTACGATGAGCAGTTCTTC. It codes for CASSFRRTSYDEQFF.